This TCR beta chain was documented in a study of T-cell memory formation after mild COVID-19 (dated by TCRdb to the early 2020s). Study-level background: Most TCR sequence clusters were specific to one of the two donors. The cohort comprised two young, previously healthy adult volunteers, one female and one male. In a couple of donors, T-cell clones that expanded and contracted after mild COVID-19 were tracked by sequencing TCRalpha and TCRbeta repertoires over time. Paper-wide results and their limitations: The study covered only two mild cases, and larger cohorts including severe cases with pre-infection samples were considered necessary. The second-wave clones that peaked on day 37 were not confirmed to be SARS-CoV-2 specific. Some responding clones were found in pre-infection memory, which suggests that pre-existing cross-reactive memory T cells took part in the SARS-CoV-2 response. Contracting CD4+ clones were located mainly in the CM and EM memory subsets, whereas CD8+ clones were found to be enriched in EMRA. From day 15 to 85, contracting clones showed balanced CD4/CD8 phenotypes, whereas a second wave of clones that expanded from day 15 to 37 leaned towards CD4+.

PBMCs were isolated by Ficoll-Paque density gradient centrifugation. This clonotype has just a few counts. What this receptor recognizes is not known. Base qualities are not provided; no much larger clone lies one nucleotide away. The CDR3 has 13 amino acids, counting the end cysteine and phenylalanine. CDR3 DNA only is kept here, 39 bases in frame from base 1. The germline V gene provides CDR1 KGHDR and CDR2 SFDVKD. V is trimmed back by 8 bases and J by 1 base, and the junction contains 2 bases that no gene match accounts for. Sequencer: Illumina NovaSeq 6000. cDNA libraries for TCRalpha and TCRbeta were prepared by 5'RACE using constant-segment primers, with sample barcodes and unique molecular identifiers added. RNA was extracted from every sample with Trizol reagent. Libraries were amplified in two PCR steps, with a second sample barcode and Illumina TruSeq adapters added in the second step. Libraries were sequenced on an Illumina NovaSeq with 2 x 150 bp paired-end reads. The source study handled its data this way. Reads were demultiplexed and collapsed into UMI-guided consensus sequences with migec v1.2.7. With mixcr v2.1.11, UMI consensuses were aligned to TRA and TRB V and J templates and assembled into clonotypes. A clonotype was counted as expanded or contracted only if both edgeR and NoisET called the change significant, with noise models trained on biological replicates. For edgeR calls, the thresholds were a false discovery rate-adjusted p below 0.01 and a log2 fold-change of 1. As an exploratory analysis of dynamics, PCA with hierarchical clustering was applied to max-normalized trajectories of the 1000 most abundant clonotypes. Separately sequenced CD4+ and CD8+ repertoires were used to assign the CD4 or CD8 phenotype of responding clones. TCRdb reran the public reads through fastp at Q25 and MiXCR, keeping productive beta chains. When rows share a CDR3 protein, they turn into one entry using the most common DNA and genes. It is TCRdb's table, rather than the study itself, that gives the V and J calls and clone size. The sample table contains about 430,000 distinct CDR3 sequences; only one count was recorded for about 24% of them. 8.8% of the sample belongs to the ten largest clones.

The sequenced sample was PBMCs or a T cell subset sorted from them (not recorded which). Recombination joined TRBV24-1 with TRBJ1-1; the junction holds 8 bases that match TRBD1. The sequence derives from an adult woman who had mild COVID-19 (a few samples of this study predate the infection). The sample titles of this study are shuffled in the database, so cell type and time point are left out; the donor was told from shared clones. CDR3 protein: CATIGQGNTEAFF. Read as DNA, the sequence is TGTGCCACCATCGGACAGGGGAACACTGAAGCTTTCTTT.